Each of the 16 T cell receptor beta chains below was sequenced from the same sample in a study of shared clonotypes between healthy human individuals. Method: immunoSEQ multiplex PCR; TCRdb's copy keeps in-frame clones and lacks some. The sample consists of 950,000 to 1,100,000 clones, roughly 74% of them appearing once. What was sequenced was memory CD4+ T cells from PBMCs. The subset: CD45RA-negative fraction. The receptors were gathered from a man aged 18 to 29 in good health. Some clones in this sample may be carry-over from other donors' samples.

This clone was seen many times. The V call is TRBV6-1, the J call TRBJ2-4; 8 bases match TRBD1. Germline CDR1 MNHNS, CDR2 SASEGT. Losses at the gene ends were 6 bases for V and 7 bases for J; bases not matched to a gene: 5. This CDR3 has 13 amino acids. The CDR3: CASSWDRTNIQYF. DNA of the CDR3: TGTGCCAGCAGCTGGGACAGGACGAACATTCAGTACTTC.

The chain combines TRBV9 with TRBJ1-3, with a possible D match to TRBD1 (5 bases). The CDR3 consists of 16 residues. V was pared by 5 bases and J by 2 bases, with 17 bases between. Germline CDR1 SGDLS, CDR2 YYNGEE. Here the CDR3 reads CASSTDPRVTGNTIYF. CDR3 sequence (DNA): TGTGCCAGCAGTACCGATCCCAGGGTAACTGGAAACACCATATATTTT.

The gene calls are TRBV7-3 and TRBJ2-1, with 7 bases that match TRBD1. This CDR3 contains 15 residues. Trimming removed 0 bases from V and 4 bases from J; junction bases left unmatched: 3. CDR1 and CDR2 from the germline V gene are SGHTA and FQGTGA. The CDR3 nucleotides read TGTGCCAGCAGCTTAACCCGGGGACAGTACAATGAGCAGTTCTTC. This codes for CASSLTRGQYNEQFF.

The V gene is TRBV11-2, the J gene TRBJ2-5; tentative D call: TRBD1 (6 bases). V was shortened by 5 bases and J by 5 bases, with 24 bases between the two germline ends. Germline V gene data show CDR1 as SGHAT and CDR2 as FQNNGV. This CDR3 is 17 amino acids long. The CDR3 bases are TGTGCCAGCAGCACACCCGTGACGGACAGCCTCGGGGAGACCCAGTACTTC. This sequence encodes CASSTPVTDSLGETQYF.

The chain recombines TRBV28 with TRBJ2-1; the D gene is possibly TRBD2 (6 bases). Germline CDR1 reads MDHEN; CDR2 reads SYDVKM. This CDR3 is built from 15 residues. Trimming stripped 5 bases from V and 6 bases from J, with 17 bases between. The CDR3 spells CASSPVPGALNEQFF. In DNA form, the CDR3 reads TGTGCCAGCAGTCCCGTACCGGGAGCTCTCAATGAGCAGTTCTTC.

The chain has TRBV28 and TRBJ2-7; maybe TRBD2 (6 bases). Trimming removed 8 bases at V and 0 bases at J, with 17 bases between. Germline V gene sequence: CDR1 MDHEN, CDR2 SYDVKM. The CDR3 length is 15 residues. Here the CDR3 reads CASGETGTGSYEQYF. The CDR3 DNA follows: TGTGCCAGCGGCGAGACCGGGACTGGCTCCTACGAGCAGTACTTC. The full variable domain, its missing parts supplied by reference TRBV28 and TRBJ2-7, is DVKVTQSSRYLVKRTGEKVFLECVQDMDHENMFWYRQDPGLGLRLIYFSYDVKMKEKGDIPEGYSVSREKKERFSLILESASTNQTSMYLCASGETGTGSYEQYFGPGTRLTVT.

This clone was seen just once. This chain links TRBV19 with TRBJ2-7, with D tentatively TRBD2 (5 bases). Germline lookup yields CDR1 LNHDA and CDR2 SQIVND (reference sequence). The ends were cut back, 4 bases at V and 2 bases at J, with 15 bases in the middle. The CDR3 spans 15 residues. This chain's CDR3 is CASSSPRAGTYEQYF. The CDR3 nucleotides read TGTGCCAGTAGTAGTCCGAGGGCAGGTACCTACGAGCAGTACTTC.

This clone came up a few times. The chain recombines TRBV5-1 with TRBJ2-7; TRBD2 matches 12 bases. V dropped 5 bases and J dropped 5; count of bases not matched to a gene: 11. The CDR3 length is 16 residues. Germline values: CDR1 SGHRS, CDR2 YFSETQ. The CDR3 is CASRASLAGGPDEQYF. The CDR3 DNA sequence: TGCGCCAGCAGAGCCTCGCTAGCGGGAGGGCCCGACGAGCAGTACTTC.

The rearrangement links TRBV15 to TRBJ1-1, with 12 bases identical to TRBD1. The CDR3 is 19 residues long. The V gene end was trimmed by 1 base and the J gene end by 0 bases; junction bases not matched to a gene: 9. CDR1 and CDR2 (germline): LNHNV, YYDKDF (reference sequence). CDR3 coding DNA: TGTGCCACCAGCAGAGGACCTGGGACAGGGGGCTGGATGAACACTGAAGCTTTCTTT. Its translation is CATSRGPGTGGWMNTEAFF.

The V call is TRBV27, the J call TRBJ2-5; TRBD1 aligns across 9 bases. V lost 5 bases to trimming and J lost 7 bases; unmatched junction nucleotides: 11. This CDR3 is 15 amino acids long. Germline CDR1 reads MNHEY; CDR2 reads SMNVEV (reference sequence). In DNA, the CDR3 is TGTGCCAGCAGTGCGACTGGGACAGGGTTACGGACCCAGTACTTC. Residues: CASSATGTGLRTQYF.

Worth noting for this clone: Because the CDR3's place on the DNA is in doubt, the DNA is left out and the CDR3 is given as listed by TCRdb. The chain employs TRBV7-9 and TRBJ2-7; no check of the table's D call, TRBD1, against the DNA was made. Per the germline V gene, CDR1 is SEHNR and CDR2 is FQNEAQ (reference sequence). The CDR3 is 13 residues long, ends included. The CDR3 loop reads CASSSSNNYEQYF.

The CDR3 is CASSLDPFGGNTIYF. The CDR3 nucleotides read TGTGCCAGCAGCTTGGACCCCTTTGGTGGAAACACCATATATTTT. The J gene is TRBJ1-3, the V gene TRBV11-2; D is ambiguous. Between the trimmed V and J ends, which lost 3 bases and 3 bases, there was a span of 12 bases. The V gene's germline CDR1 is SGHAT and CDR2 FQNNGV. The CDR3 loop spans 15 amino acids.

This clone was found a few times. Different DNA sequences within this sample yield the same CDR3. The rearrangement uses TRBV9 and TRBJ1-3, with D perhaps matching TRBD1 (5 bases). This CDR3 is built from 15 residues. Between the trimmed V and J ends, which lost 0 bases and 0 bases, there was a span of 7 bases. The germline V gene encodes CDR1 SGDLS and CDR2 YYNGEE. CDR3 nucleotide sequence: TGTGCCAGCAGCGTAGCAGGGAGCTCTGGAAACACCATATATTTT. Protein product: CASSVAGSSGNTIYF.

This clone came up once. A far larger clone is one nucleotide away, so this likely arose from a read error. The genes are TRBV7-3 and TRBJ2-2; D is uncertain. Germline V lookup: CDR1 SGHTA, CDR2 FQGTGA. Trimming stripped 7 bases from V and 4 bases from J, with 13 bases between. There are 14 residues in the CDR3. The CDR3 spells CASKQSHSTGELFF. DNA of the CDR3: TGTGCCAGCAAGCAGAGCCACAGCACCGGGGAGCTGTTTTTT.

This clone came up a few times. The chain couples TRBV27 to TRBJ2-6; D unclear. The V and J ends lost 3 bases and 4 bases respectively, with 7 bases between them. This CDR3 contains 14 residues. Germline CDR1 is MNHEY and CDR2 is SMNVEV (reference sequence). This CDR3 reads CASSFLYGANVLTF. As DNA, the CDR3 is TGTGCCAGCAGTTTCTTATACGGGGCCAACGTCCTGACTTTC.

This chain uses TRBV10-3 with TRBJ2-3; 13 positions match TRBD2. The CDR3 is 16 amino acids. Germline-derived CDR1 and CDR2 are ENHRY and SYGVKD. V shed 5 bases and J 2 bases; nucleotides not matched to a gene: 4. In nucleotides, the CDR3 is TGTGCCATCAGTTCGGGACTAGCGGGAAACACAGATACGCAGTATTTT. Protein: CAISSGLAGNTDTQYF.